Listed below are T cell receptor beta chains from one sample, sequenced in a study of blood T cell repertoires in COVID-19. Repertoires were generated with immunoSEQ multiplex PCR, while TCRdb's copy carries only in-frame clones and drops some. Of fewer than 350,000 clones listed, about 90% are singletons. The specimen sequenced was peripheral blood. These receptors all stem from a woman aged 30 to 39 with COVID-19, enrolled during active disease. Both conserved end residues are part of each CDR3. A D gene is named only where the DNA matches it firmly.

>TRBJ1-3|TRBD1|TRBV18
CASSPGQNSGNTIYF
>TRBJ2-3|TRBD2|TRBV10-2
CASSEGVAGAFTDTQYF
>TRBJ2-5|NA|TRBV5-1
CASSPGPRGQETQYF
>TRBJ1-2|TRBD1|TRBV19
CASSRPGTGGYGYTF
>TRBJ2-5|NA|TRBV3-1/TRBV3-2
CASSQDGRLPVPETQYF
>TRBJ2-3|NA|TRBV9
CASSATMWATDTQYF
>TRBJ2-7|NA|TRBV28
CASSTPTREQYF
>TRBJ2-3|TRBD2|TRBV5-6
CASSLAGGEASTDTQYF
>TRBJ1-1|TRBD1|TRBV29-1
CSVAPHRGGGMNTEAFF
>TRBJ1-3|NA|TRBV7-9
CASSSQGLTGNTIYF
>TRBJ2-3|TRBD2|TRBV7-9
CASSKLAGGFTDTQYF
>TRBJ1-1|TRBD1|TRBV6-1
CASSESRGRAEAFF
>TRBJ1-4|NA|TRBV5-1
CASSMDSTNEKLFF
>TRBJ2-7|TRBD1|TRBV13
CASSLTGQGNYEQYF
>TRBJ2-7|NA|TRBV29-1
CTDRGGLTYEQYF
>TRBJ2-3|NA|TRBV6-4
CASSAERRQYF
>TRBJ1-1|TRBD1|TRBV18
CASSLGRTGSNTEAFF
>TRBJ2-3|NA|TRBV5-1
CASGEGWAVDTQYF
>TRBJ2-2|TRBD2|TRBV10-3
CAISDLGRGIGELFF